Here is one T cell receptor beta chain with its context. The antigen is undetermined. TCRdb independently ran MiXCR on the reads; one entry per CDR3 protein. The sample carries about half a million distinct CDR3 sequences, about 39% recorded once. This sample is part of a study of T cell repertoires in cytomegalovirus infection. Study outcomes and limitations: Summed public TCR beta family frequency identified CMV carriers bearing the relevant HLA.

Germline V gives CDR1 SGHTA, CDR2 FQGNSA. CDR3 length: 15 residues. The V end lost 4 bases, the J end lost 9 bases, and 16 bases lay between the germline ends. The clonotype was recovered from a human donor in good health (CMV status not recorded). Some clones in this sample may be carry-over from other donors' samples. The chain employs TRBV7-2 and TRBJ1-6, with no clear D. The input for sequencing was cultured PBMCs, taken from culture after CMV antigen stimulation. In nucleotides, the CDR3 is TGTGCCAGCAGCTCAGACGGGTCTTTAGGTTCACCCCTCCACTTT. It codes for CASSSDGSLGSPLHF. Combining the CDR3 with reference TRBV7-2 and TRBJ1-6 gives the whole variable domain GAGVSQSPSNKVTEKGKDVELRCDPISGHTALYWYRQSLGQGLEFLIYFQGNSAPDKSGLPSDRFSAERTGGSVSTLTIQRTQQEDSAVYLCASSSDGSLGSPLHFGNGTRLTVT.